What follows are 12 T cell receptor beta chains derived from one specimen sequenced in a study of OX40 agonist ivuxolimab in advanced cancers. Library preparation employed the immunoSEQ multiplex PCR assay. TCRdb took this table from immuneACCESS and kept in-frame rearrangements with V and J called. Such tables lack part of the clones; where checked against another copy, unresolved V genes explain under half of the gap, and the rest is unexplained. The sample profile shows approximately 91,000 clones; roughly 86% of them were found once. The biggest ten clones account for roughly 4.5% of the sample. Sample: CD4+ or CD8+ T cells sorted from blood, taken in a trial of the OX40 agonist ivuxolimab. The origin of the receptors is an adult with an advanced solid tumor such as melanoma, head and neck, liver or kidney cancer.

There are a few counts of this clone. The chain has TRBV2 and TRBJ1-2; no reliable D call. The V gene's germline CDR1 is SNHLY and CDR2 FYNNEI. The CDR3 is made up of 11 amino acids. The ends were cut back, 0 bases at V and 13 bases at J, with 9 bases in the middle. Here the CDR3 DNA reads TGTGCCAGCAGTGAAGCGCTTTTGTTCACCTTC. It encodes CASSEALLFTF.

This clone has only a few counts. This chain links TRBV5-1 with TRBJ2-1; D is unresolved. This CDR3 region has 17 residues. Germline CDR1 and CDR2: SGHRS and YFSETQ. Trimming shortened V by 3 bases and J by 0 bases, and 16 bases separated the two germline ends. The CDR3 spells CASSWAVVVSSYNEQFF. Written as DNA, the CDR3 is TGCGCCAGCAGCTGGGCCGTTGTTGTTAGCTCCTACAATGAGCAGTTCTTC. The full variable domain, completed using reference TRBV5-1 and TRBJ2-1, is KAGVTQTPRYLIKTRGQQVTLSCSPISGHRSVSWYQQTPGQGLQFLFEYFSETQRNKGNFPGRFSGRQFSNSRSEMNVSTLELGDSALYLCASSWAVVVSSYNEQFFGPGTRLTVL.

V gene TRBV25-1 combines with J gene TRBJ1-3; possible D gene TRBD1, 5 bases. Deletions cut 3 bases from V and 8 bases from J, with 14 bases between. Germline CDR1 reads MGHDK; CDR2 reads SYGVNS. The CDR3 has 14 amino acids. In DNA form, the CDR3 reads TGTGCCAGCAGTGAGGGGCTCACAGGTGACACCATATATTTT. This encodes CASSEGLTGDTIYF.

This rearrangement joins TRBV15 to TRBJ2-2, with 7 bases identical to TRBD2. The CDR3 loop spans 17 amino acids. The germline V gene encodes CDR1 LNHNV and CDR2 YYDKDF (reference sequence). Trimming removed 1 base from V and 4 bases from J; junction bases left unmatched: 9. CDR3 residues: CATSRGGGLALTGELFF. The DNA of the CDR3 is TGTGCCACCAGCAGAGGGGGAGGGCTAGCGCTCACCGGGGAGCTGTTTTTT.

This clone was detected a few times. The chain joins TRBV28 to TRBJ1-6, with 7 nucleotides matching TRBD1. The CDR3 loop spans 19 amino acids. The ends lost 5 bases at V and 2 bases at J; junction bases unmatched: 15. CDR1 and CDR2 (germline): MDHEN, SYDVKM. Written as DNA, the CDR3 is TGTGCCAGCAGTAATGGGAAAGACAGGGTTACGACCTATAATTCACCCCTCCACTTT. It specifies CASSNGKDRVTTYNSPLHF.

This sequence joins TRBV5-1 and TRBJ2-1; D may be TRBD2 (5 bases). With 4 bases removed from V and 0 bases from J, the gap between germline ends came to 17 bases. The CDR3 totals 17 residues. CDR1 and CDR2 (germline): SGHRS, YFSETQ. CDR3 sequence: CASSPAFGGGSYNEQFF. Here the CDR3 DNA reads TGCGCCAGCAGCCCCGCATTTGGCGGAGGCTCCTACAATGAGCAGTTCTTC.

This clone came up once. J is TRBJ2-1 and V is TRBV7-3, with 8 bases aligning to TRBD2. Unmatched junction bases numbered 6, after V lost 2 bases and J lost 0 bases. This CDR3 comprises 17 residues. From germline, CDR1 is SGHTA and CDR2 FQGTGA. The CDR3 coding sequence is TGTGCCAGCAGCTTATGGGCCGGGACTAGCTCCTACAATGAGCAGTTCTTC. Encoded protein: CASSLWAGTSSYNEQFF.

The chain combines TRBV6-5 with TRBJ2-5, with 8 bases fitting TRBD1. V was clipped by 5 bases and J by 8 bases; unmatched bases: 10. The CDR3 contains 14 residues. Germline V lookup: CDR1 MNHEY, CDR2 SVGAGI. The CDR3 loop reads CASSISQGVNTQYF. The CDR3, as DNA: TGTGCCAGCAGTATATCACAGGGGGTGAATACCCAGTACTTC.

The chain links TRBV6-1 to TRBJ2-7, with D uncertain. The CDR3 length is 14 residues. CDR1 and CDR2 from the germline V gene are MNHNS and SASEGT. Trimming cost V 10 bases and J 3 bases, with 19 bases left between them. CDR3 region: CAITAVTRGYEQYF. The DNA for the CDR3 is TGTGCCATTACCGCGGTCACTCGTGGCTACGAGCAGTACTTC.

V and J are TRBV2 and TRBJ2-1; tentative D call: TRBD2 (6 bases). CDR1 and CDR2 (germline): SNHLY, FYNNEI. Trimming cost V 2 bases and J 5 bases, with 13 bases left between them. The CDR3 spans 15 residues. The CDR3 nucleotides are TGTGCCAGCAGTGAATTTATCGGGAGCCACAATGAGCAGTTCTTC. This translates into CASSEFIGSHNEQFF.

V is TRBV19 and J is TRBJ2-7; tentatively, D is TRBD1 (6 bases). The V end lost 6 bases, the J end lost 0 bases, and 12 bases lay between the germline ends. In germline, CDR1 is LNHDA, CDR2 SQIVND (reference sequence). The CDR3 length is 14 residues. CDR3 residues: CASRRTANSYEQYF. In nucleotides, the CDR3 is TGTGCCAGTAGGAGGACAGCTAACTCCTACGAGCAGTACTTC.

The chain links TRBV11-3 to TRBJ2-5; D unclear. The CDR3 extends over 11 amino acids. V lost 3 bases and J 2 bases, leaving 1 base between the germline ends. Per the germline V gene, CDR1 is SGHNT and CDR2 is YENEEA. CDR3 residues: CASSLQETQYF. The DNA of the CDR3 is TGTGCCAGCAGCTTGCAAGAGACCCAGTACTTC. Full variable domain (missing parts from reference TRBV11-3 and TRBJ2-5): EAGVVQSPRYKIIEKKQPVAFWCNPISGHNTLYWYLQNLGQGPELLIRYENEEAVDDSQLPKDRFSAERLKGVDSTLKIQPAELGDSAVYLCASSLQETQYFGPGTRLLVL.